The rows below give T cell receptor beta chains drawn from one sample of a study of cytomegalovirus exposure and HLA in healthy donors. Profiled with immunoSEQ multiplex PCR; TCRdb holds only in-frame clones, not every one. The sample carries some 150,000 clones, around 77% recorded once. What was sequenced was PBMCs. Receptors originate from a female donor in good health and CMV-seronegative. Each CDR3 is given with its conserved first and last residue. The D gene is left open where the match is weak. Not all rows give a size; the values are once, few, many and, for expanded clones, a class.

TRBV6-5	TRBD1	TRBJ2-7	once	TGTGCCAGCAGTCGGACAGGGGGCGAGCAGTACTTC	CASSRTGGEQYF
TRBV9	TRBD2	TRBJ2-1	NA	TGTGCCAGCAGCGTAGTTCCAGCCCGTACGACTAGCGGGGGGGAGTTATACAATGAGCAGTTCTTC	CASSVVPARTTSGGELYNEQFF
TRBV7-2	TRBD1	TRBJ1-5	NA	TGTGCCAGCAGCCTAGCGCGACAGGGGTATCAGCCCCAGCATTTT	CASSLARQGYQPQHF
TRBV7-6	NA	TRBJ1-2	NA	TGTGCCAGCAGCATGATTCCGGACACCGGTGAGGGCTACACCTTC	CASSMIPDTGEGYTF
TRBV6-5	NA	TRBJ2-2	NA	TGTGCCAGCAGTTACTCTTCCCCCCCCGCCGGGGAGCTGTTTTTT	CASSYSSPPAGELFF
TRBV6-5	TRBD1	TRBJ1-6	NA	TGTGCCAGCAGGTACTACAGGGGGCATAATTCACCCCTCCACTTT	CASRYYRGHNSPLHF
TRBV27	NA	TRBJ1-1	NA	TGTGCCAGCAGTCAAGGACATGAAGCTTTCTTT	CASSQGHEAFF
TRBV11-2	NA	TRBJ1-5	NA	TGTGCCAGCAGCTTAGACGCCAGGGTGTGGCAGCCCCAGCATTTT	CASSLDARVWQPQHF
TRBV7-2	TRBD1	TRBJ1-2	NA	TGTGCCAGCAGCTTAGCTGGACAGGGAGACTACACCTTC	CASSLAGQGDYTF
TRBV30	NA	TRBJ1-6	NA	TGTGCCTGGAGTGTAGGGGCAGGCAATTCACCCCTCCACTTT	CAWSVGAGNSPLHF
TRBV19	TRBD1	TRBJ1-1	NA	TGTGCCAGTAGTTCGTCAGGGGGGACTGAAGCTTTCTTT	CASSSSGGTEAFF
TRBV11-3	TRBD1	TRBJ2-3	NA	TGTGCCAGCAGCGCAGAACAGGGGGATACGCAGTATTTT	CASSAEQGDTQYF
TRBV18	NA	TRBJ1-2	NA	TGTGCCAGCTCACCAGAGACAGCTAACTATGGCTACACCTTC	CASSPETANYGYTF
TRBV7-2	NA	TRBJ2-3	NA	TGTGCCAGCAGCTACACCACAGATACGCAGTATTTT	CASSYTTDTQYF
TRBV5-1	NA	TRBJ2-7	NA	TGCGCCAGCAGCTTGGTTTCTGTTCCCTACGAGCAGTACTTC	CASSLVSVPYEQYF
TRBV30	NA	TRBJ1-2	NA	TGTGCCTGGAGTGCCGGGAACTATGGCTACACCTTC	CAWSAGNYGYTF
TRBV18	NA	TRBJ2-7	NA	TGTGCCAGCTCACCAGGGGAGGTCTACGAGCAGTACTTC	CASSPGEVYEQYF
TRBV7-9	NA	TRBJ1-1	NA	TGTGCCAGCAGCCCCCCTTGGGGGGTGGGAGCTGAAGCTTTCTTT	CASSPPWGVGAEAFF
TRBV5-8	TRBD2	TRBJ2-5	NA	TGTGCCAGCACCCCCGGACTAGCGGGAGTCCAAGAGACCCAGTACTTC	CASTPGLAGVQETQYF
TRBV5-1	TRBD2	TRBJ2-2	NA	TGCGCCAGCAGCTTGTGGGTAGCGGGAGGGCCTAGGACCGGGGAGCTGTTTTTT	CASSLWVAGGPRTGELFF
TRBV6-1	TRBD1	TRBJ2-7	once	TGTGCCAGCAGTCGGGACAGTGGTCCCTACGAGCAGTACTTC	CASSRDSGPYEQYF
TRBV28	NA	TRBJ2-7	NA	TGTGCCAGCAGTCTGAGCTCCTACGAGCAGTACTTC	CASSLSSYEQYF
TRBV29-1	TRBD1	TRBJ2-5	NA	TGCAGCGTTGAGGATGGGACAGGGGGAAAAGAGACCCAGTACTTC	CSVEDGTGGKETQYF
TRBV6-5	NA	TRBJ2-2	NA	TGTGCCAGCAGTCTAAACAGGGATGTCGGGGAGCTGTTTTTT	CASSLNRDVGELFF
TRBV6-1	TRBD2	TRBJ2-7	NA	TGTGCCAGCAGTGAATTAGCGGGAGAGAGCGCCGAGCAGTACTTC	CASSELAGESAEQYF
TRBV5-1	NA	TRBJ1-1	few	TGCGCCAGCAGCCTGTGGGACACGGACACTGAAGCTTTCTTT	CASSLWDTDTEAFF
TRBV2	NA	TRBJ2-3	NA	TGTGCCAGCAAGACAGAGGCCGGGTCAGATACGCAGTATTTT	CASKTEAGSDTQYF
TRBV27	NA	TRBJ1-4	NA	TGTGCCAGCAGTTTCATTCGGGATATGGGTGAAAAACTGTTTTTT	CASSFIRDMGEKLFF
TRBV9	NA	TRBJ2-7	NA	TGTGCCAGCAGCGTAGGAGTCAACTACGAGCAGTACTTC	CASSVGVNYEQYF
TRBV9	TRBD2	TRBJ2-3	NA	TGTGCCAGCAGCGTCGTGCGGGGGGGCACAGATACGCAGTATTTT	CASSVVRGGTDTQYF
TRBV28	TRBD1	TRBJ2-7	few	TGTGCCAGCAGTTATGGGACAGGGGCTTACTACGAGCAGTACTTC	CASSYGTGAYYEQYF
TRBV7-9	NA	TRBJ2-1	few	TGTGCCAGCAGCTTCATGGGGGGTGAGCAGTTCTTC	CASSFMGGEQFF
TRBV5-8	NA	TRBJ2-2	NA	TGTGCCAGCAGCCCGTCGGGACAATATAACACCGGGGAGCTGTTTTTT	CASSPSGQYNTGELFF
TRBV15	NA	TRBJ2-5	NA	TGTGCCACCAGCAGATCCCGAGGAGAGACCCAGTACTTC	CATSRSRGETQYF
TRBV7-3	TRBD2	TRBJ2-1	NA	TGTGCCAGCAGCCTGATGACTAGCGTGTCCTCCTACAATGAGCAGTTCTTC	CASSLMTSVSSYNEQFF
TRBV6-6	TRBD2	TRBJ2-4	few	TGTGCCAGCAGTTACTCCGGGGACTATAAAAACATTCAGTACTTC	CASSYSGDYKNIQYF
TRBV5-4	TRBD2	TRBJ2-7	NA	TGTGCCAGCAGCTTGGGCTCTAGCGGGTTAACCTACGAGCAGTACTTC	CASSLGSSGLTYEQYF
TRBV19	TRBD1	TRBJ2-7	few	TGTGCCAGTAGTCAAAGTCCCGGGACAGGGAATTACGAGCAGTACTTC	CASSQSPGTGNYEQYF
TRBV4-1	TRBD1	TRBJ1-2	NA	TGCGCCAGCAGCCAAGGTTGGGACAGTTTGTGGGGCTACACCTTC	CASSQGWDSLWGYTF
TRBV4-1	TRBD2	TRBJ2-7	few	TGCGCCAGCAGCTTAGAACCACTGGCGGGAGGTTACGAGCAGTACTTC	CASSLEPLAGGYEQYF
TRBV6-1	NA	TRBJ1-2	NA	TGTGCCAGCAGTGAAGTGGCCCCATCGGGCTATGGCTACACCTTC	CASSEVAPSGYGYTF
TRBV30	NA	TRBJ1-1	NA	TGTGCCTACAGGGACCGAATGAACACTGAAGCTTTCTTT	CAYRDRMNTEAFF
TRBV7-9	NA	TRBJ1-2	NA	TGTGCCAGCAGCAGTCGGAGACCGACGGGTGGCTACACCTTC	CASSSRRPTGGYTF
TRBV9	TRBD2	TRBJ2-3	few	TGTGCCAGCAGCGTAGGGGCGGGGGGAACAGATACGCAGTATTTT	CASSVGAGGTDTQYF
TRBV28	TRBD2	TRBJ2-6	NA	TGTGCCAGCCTTGGCGGGAGCGGAACTGGGGCCAACGTCCTGACTTTC	CASLGGSGTGANVLTF
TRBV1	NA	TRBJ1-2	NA	TGCACCACCGACCACCCCGACAGGGCGAGGGACTATGGCTACACCTTC	CTTDHPDRARDYGYTF
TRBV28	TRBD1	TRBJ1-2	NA	TGTGCCACCCCTCGGCGGGACAGACGAGATGGCTACACCTTC	CATPRRDRRDGYTF
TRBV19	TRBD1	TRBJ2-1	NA	TGTGCCAGTAGTCGGACAGGGAGCTCCTACAATGAGCAGTTCTTC	CASSRTGSSYNEQFF
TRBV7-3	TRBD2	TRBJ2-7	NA	TGTGCCAGCAGCTTACTAGCGGGCCCCTACGAGCAGTACTTC	CASSLLAGPYEQYF
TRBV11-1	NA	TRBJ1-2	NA	TGTGCCAGCAGCACCGAAGGGACTAGGGATGGCTACACCTTC	CASSTEGTRDGYTF
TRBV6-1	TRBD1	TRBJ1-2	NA	TGTGCCAGCAGTGAAGAGGGGGACAGGGTTTCATATGGCTACACCTTC	CASSEEGDRVSYGYTF
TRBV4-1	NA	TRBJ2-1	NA	TGCGCCAGCAGCCGCCGGGATACTCAGCAGAATGAGCAGTTCTTC	CASSRRDTQQNEQFF
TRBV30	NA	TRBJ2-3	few	TGTGCCTGGAGTGTAACTTTAACAGATACGCAGTATTTT	CAWSVTLTDTQYF
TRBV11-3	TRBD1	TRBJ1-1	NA	TGTGCCAGCAGCCCTCGACAGGGGCTGAGTCACACTGAAGCTTTCTTT	CASSPRQGLSHTEAFF
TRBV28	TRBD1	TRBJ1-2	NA	TGTGCCAGCAGTTTCGGACAGGATGATAGCTACGGCTACACCTTC	CASSFGQDDSYGYTF
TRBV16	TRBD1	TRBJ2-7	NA	TGTGCCAGCAGCCCCCGACAGGGTAGCTACGAGCAGTACTTC	CASSPRQGSYEQYF
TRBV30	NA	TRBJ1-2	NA	TGTGCCTGGAGTGTACAAGTGACTAACTATGGCTACACCTTC	CAWSVQVTNYGYTF